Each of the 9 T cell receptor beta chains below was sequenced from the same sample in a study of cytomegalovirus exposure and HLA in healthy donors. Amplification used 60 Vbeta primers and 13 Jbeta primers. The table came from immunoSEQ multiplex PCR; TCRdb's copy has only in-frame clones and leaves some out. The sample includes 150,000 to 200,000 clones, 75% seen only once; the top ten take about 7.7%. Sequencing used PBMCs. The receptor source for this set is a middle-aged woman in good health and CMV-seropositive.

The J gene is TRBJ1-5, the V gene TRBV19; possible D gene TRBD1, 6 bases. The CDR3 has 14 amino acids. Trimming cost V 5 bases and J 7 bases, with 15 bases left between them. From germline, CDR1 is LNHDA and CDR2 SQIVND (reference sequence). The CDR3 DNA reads TGTGCCAGTAGTCCGGGAGGGGGATTGCAGCCCCAGCATTTT. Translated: CASSPGGGLQPQHF.

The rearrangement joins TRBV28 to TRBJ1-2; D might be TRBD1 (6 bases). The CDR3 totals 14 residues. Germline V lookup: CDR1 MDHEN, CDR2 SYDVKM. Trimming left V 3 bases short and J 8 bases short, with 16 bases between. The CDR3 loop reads CASSFTGTTGGYTF. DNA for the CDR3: TGTGCCAGCAGTTTCACAGGGACAACGGGCGGCTACACCTTC.

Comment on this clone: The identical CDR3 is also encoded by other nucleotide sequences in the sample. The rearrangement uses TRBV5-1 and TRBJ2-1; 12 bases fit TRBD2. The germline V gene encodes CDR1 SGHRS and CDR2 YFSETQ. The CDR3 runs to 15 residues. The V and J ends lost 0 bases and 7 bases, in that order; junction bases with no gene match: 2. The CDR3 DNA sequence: TGCGCCAGCAGCTTGGGACTAGCGGGAGTAAATGAGCAGTTCTTC. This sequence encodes CASSLGLAGVNEQFF.

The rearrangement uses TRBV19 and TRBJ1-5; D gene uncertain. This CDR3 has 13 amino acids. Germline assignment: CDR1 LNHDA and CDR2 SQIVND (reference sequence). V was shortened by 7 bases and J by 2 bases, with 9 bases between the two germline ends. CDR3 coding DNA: TGTGCCAGTATGAGCCGGGGCAATCAGCCCCAGCATTTT. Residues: CASMSRGNQPQHF.

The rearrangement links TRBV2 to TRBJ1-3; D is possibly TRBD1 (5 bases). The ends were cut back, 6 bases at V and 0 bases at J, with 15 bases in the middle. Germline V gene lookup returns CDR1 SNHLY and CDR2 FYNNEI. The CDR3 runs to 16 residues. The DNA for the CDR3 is TGTGCCAGCAGCCGACAGTCCCTTTTCTCTGGAAACACCATATATTTT. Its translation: CASSRQSLFSGNTIYF. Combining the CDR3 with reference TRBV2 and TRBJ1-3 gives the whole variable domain EPEVTQTPSHQVTQMGQEVILRCVPISNHLYFYWYRQILGQKVEFLVSFYNNEISEKSEIFDDQFSVERPDGSNFTLKIRSTKLEDSAMYFCASSRQSLFSGNTIYFGEGSWLTVV.

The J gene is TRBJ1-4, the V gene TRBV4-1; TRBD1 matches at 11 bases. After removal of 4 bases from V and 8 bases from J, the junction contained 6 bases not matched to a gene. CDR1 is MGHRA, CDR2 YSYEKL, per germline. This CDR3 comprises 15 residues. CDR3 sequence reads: CASSPDRGRGEKLFF. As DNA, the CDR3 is TGCGCCAGCAGCCCGGACAGGGGGCGTGGGGAAAAACTGTTTTTT.

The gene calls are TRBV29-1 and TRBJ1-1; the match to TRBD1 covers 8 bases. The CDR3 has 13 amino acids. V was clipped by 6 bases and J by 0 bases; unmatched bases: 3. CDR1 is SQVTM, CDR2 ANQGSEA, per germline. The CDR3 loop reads CSVDRGVNTEAFF. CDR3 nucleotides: TGCAGCGTAGACAGGGGAGTGAACACTGAAGCTTTCTTT.

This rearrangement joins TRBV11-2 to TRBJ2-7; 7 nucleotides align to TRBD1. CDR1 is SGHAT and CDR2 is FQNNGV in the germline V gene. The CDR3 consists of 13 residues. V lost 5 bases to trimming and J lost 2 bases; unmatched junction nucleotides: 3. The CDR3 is CASSPGQTYEQYF. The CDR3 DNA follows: TGTGCCAGCAGCCCGGGACAGACCTACGAGCAGTACTTC.

The CDR3 reads CASSPGGWETQYF. The DNA for the CDR3 is TGTGCCAGCTCACCAGGGGGCTGGGAGACCCAGTACTTC. V usage is TRBV18 and J usage is TRBJ2-5; D perhaps matches TRBD1 (6 bases). The germline V and J ends were trimmed by 2 bases and 5 bases, with 9 bases remaining between them. Germline loops: CDR1 KGHSH, CDR2 LQKENI. CDR3 length: 13 residues.